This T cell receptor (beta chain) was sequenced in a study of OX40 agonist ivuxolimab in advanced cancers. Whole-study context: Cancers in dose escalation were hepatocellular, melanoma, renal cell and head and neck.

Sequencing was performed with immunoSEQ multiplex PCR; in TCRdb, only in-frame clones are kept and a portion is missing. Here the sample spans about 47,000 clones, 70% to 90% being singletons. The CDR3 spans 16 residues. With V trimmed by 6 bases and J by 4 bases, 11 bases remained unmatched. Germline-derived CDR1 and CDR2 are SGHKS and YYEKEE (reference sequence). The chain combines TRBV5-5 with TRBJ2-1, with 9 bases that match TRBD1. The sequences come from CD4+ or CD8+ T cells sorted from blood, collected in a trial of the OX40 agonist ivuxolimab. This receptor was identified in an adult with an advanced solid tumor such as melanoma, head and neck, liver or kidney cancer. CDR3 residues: CASTQGAGEDYNEQFF. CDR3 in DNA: TGTGCCAGCACACAGGGGGCGGGGGAAGATTACAATGAGCAGTTCTTC. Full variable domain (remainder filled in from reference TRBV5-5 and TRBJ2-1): DAGVTQSPTHLIKTRGQQVTLRCSPISGHKSVSWYQQVLGQGPQFIFQYYEKEERGRGNFPDRFSARQFPNYSSELNVNALLLGDSALYLCASTQGAGEDYNEQFFGPGTRLTVL.